This entry describes one T cell receptor beta chain. The antigen is undetermined. The record originates from a study of T cell responses to AZD1222 COVID-19 vaccine. Assay: immunoSEQ multiplex PCR; the TCRdb copy retains only in-frame clones and omits some. The data contain approximately 99,000 clones, around 84% of them seen just once; the ten biggest clones take up around 3.2%. The germline V gene has CDR1 SGHRS and CDR2 YFSETQ. V lost 1 base, J lost 0 bases, and 17 bases lay in between. The CDR3 covers 18 residues. General study results and limits: The study identified only five to seven AZD1222 recipients as seropositive at baseline. Reports say nearly half of spike-specific TCRs go after unmutated variant regions. In all cases, repertoires were sampled only after the peak T cell response.

The chain is built from TRBV5-1 and TRBJ1-5; D perhaps matches TRBD1 (5 bases). The input for sequencing was peripheral blood, taken on day 0 of AZD1222 vaccination. The receptor's source is an adult in good health. CDR3 in DNA: TGCGCCAGCAGCTTGCGGGACTCTCGAGGGGTTAGCAATCAGCCCCAGCATTTT. This sequence encodes CASSLRDSRGVSNQPQHF.